The TCR beta chain under discussion was sequenced for a study of patients and donors after allogeneic stem cell transplantation. The CDR3 covers 15 residues. V was pared by 1 base and J by 3 bases, with 11 bases between. CDR1 and CDR2 from the germline V gene are ENHRY and SYGVKD. Each CDR3 protein gets one entry after TCRdb re-called the RT-PCR reads with MiXCR. Here the sample spans about a million distinct CDR3 sequences, under 20% being singletons. Sequenced: blood, either unsorted or a sorted T cell fraction (not recorded which). The origin of this receptor is a human donor who was either an allogeneic HSCT recipient or a stem cell or donor lymphocyte infusion donor (not recorded which). It is not recorded whose cells these are; they may come from a transplant donor. The chain combines TRBV10-3 with TRBJ2-3; D is perhaps TRBD2 (5 bases). CDR3 bases: TGTGCCATCAGTGAGTTGGTAGCGAGAACAGATACGCAGTATTTT. Its protein product is CAISELVARTDTQYF.